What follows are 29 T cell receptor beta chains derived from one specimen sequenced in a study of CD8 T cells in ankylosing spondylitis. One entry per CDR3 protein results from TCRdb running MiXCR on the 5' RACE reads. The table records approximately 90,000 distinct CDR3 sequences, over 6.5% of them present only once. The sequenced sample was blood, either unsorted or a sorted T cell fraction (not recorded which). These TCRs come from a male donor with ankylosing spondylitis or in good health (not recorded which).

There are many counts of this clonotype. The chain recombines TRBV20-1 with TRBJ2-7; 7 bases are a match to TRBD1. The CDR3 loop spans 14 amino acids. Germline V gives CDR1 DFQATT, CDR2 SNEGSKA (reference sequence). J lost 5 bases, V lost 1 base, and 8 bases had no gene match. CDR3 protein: CSARGGTATNEQYF. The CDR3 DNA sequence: TGCAGTGCTAGAGGGGGGACAGCAACAAACGAGCAGTACTTC.

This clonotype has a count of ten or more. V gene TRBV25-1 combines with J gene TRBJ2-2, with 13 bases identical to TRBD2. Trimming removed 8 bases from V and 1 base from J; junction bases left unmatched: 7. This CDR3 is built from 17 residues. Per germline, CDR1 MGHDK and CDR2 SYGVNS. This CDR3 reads CASSKGLAGENTGELFF. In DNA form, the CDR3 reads TGTGCCAGCTCTAAAGGACTAGCGGGAGAGAACACCGGGGAGCTGTTTTTT.

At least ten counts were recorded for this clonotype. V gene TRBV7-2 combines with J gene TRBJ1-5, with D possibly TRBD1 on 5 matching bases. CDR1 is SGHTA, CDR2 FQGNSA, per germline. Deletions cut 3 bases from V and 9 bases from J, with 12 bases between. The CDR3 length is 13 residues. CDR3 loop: CASSFPGGSPQHF. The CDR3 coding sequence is TGTGCCAGCAGCTTCCCTGGGGGATCGCCCCAGCATTTT.

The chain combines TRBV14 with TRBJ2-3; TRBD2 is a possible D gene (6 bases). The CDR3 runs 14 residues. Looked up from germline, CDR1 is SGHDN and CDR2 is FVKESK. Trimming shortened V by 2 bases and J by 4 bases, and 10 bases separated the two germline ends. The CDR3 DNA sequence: TGTGCCAGCAGCCAAATACTAGCTTCAGATACGCAGTATTTT. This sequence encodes CASSQILASDTQYF.

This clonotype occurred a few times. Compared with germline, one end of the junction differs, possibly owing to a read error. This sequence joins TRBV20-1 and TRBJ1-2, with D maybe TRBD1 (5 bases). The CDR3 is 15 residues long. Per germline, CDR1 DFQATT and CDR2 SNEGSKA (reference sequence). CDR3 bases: TGCTGTGCTAGAGATCGAGGGAGGTTGAGGGGAGGCTACACCTTC. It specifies CCARDRGRLRGGYTF.

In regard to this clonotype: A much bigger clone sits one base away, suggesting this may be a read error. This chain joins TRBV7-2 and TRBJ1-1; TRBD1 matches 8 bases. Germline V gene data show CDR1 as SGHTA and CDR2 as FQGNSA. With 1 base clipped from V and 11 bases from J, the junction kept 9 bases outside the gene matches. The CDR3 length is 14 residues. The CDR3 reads CASSLVPGQAWAFF. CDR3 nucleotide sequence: TGTGCCAGCAGCTTAGTCCCGGGACAGGCTTGGGCTTTCTTT.

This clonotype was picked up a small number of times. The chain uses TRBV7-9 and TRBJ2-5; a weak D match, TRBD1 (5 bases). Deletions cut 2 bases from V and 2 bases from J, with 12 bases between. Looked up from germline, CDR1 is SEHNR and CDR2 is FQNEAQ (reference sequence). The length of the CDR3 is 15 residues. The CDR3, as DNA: TGTGCCAGCAGCTTATATGTAACAGGACAAGAGACCCAGTACTTC. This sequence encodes CASSLYVTGQETQYF. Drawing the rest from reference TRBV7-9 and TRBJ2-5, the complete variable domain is DTGVSQNPRHKITKRGQNVTFRCDPISEHNRLYWYRQTLGQGPEFLTYFQNEAQLEKSRLLSDRFSAERPKGSFSTLEIQRTEQGDSAMYLCASSLYVTGQETQYFGPGTRLLVL.

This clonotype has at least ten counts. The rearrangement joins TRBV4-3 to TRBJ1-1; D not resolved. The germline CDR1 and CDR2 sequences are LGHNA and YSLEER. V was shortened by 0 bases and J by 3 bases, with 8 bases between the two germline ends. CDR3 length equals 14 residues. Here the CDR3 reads CASSQDGRHTEAFF. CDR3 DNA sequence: TGCGCCAGCAGCCAAGATGGCAGGCACACTGAAGCTTTCTTT.

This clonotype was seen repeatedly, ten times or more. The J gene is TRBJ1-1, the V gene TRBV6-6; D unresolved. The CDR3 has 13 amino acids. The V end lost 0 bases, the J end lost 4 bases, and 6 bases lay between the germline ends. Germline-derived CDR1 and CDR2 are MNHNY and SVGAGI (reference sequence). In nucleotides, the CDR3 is TGTGCCAGCAGTTACTCGTCCGCCACTGAAGCTTTCTTT. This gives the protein CASSYSSATEAFF.

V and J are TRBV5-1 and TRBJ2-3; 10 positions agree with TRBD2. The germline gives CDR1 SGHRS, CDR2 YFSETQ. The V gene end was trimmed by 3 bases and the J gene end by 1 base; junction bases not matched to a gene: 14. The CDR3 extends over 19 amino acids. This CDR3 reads CASSYRAGGPRDGTDTQYF. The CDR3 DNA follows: TGCGCCAGCAGCTATCGAGCGGGAGGGCCTCGGGACGGCACAGATACGCAGTATTTT.

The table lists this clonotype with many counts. CDR3 nucleotide sequence: TGTGCCAGCAGCCAAGTCAAGGGCTTCGCTGAAGCTTTCTTT. Translation: CASSQVKGFAEAFF. The chain links TRBV14 to TRBJ1-1, with unresolved D. Germline V gene lookup returns CDR1 SGHDN and CDR2 FVKESK. The CDR3 contains 14 residues. V gave up 1 base and J gave up 6 bases, with 12 bases separating them.

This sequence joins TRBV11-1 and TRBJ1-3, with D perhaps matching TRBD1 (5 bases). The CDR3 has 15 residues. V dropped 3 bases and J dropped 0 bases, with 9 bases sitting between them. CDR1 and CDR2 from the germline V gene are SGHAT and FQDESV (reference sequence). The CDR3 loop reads CASSLTVTSGNTIYF. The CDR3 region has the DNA TGTGCCAGCAGCTTGACAGTGACCTCTGGAAACACCATATATTTT.

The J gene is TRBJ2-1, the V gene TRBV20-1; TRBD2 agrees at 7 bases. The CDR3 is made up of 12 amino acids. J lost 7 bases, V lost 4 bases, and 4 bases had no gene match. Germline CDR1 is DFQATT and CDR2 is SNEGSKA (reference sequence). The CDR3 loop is CSATKGGNEQFF. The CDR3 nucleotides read TGCAGTGCTACTAAGGGAGGGAATGAGCAGTTCTTC.

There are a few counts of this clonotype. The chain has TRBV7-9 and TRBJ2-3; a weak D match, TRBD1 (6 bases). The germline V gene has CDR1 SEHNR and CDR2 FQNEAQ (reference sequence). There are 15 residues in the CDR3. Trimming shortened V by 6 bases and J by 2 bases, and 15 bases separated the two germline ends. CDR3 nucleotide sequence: TGTGCCAGCAGTATGGGGGCAGGGTACACAGATACGCAGTATTTT. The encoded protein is CASSMGAGYTDTQYF.

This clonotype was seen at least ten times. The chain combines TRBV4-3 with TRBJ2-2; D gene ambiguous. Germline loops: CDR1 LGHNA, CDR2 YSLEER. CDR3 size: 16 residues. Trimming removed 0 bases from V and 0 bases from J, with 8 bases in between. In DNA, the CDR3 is TGCGCCAGCAGCCAAGATGTTACAGCGAACACCGGGGAGCTGTTTTTT. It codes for CASSQDVTANTGELFF.

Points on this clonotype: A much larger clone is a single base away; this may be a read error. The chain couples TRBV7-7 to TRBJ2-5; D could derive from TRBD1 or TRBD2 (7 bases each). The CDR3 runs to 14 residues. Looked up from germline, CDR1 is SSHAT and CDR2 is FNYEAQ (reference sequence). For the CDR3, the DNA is TGTGCTAGCAGCCAGGGGGGGGGAATGGAGACCCAGCACTTC. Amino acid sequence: CASSQGGGMETQHF.

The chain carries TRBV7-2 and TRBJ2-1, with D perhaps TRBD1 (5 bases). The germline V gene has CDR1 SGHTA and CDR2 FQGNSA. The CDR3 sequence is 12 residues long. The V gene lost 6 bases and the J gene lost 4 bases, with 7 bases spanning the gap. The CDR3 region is CASRPGYNEQFF. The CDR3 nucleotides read TGTGCCAGCAGACCAGGGTACAATGAGCAGTTCTTC.

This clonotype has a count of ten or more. CDR3 protein: CASGGAYYGYTF. CDR3 in DNA: TGTGCCAGCGGGGGCGCTTACTATGGCTACACCTTC. The chain employs TRBV6-5 and TRBJ1-2; weak D call: TRBD1 (6 bases). V lost 8 bases and J lost 3, with 10 bases in between. CDR1 and CDR2 from the germline V gene are MNHEY and SVGAGI. The CDR3 has 12 amino acids.

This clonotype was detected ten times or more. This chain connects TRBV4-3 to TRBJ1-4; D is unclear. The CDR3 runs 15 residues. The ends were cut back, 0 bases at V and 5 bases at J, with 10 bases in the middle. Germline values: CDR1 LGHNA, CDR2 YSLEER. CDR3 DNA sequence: TGCGCCAGCAGCCAAGATGCCAGTCCAAATGAAAAACTGTTTTTT. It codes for CASSQDASPNEKLFF.

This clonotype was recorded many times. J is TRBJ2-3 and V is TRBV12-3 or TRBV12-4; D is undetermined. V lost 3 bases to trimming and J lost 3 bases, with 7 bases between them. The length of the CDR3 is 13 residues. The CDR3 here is CASSFEATDTQYF. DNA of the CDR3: TGTGCCAGCAGTTTTGAGGCGACAGATACGCAGTATTTT.

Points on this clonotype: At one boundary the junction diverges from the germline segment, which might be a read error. DNA of the CDR3: TGTGCCAGCAGCCCCGGGACTTTCTCCTGCGAGCAGTACTTC. Protein sequence: CASSPGTFSCEQYF. V and J are TRBV5-6 and TRBJ2-7; weak D call: TRBD2 (6 bases). In germline, CDR1 is SGHDT, CDR2 YYEEEE. The CDR3 loop spans 14 amino acids. Variable domain in full (rest from reference TRBV5-6 and TRBJ2-7): DAGVTQSPTHLIKTRGQQVTLRCSPKSGHDTVSWYQQALGQGPQFIFQYYEEEERQRGNFPDRFSGHQFPNYSSELNVNALLLGDSALYLCASSPGTFSCEQYFGPGTRLTVT.

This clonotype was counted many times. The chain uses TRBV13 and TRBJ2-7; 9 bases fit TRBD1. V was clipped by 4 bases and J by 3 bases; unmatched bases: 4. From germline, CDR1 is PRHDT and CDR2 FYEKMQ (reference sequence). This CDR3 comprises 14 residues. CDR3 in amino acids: CASSSRTGVYEQYF. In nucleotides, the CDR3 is TGTGCCAGCAGCTCAAGGACAGGGGTCTACGAGCAGTACTTC.

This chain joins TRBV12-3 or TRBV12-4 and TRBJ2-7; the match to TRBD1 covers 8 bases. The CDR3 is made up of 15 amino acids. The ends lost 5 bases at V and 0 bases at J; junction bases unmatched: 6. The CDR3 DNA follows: TGTGCCAGCAGTCGACAGGGGAAGAGCTCCTACGAGCAGTACTTC. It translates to CASSRQGKSSYEQYF.

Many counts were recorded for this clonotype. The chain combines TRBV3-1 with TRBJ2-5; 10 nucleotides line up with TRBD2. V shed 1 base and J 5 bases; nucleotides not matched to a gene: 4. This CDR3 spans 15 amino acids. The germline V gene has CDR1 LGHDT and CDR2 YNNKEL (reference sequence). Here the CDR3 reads CASSQAGTSEETQYF. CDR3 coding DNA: TGTGCCAGCAGCCAAGCTGGGACTAGCGAGGAGACCCAGTACTTC.

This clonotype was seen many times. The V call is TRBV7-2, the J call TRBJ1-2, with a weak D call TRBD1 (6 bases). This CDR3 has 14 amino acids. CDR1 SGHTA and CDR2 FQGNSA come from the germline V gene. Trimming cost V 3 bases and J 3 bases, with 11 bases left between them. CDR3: CASSFSAGDYGYTF. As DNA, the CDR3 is TGTGCCAGCAGCTTTTCGGCAGGGGACTATGGCTACACCTTC.

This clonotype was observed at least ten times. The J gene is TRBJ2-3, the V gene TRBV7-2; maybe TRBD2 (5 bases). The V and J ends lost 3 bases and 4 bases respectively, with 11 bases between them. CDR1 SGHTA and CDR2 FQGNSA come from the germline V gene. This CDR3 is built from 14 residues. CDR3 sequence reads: CASSFPSRPDTQYF. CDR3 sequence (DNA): TGTGCCAGCAGCTTCCCTAGCCGCCCAGATACGCAGTATTTT.

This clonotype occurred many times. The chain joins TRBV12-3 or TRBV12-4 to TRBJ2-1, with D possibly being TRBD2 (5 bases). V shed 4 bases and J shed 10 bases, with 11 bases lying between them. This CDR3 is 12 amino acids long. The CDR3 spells CASSYPADEQFF. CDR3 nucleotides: TGTGCCAGCAGTTACCCAGCGGACGAGCAGTTCTTC.

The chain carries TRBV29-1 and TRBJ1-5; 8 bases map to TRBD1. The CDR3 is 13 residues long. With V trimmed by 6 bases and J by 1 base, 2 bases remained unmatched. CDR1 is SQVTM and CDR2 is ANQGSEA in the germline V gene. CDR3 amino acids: CSVGDRSNQPQHF. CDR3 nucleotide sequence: TGCAGCGTGGGGGACAGGAGCAATCAGCCCCAGCATTTT.

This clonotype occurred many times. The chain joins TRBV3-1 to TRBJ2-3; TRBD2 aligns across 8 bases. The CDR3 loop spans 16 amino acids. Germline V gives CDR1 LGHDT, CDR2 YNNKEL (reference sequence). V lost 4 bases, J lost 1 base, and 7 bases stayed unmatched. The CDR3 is CASSRGGGLRTDTQYF. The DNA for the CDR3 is TGTGCCAGCAGCCGTGGCGGGGGGCTCCGCACAGATACGCAGTATTTT.